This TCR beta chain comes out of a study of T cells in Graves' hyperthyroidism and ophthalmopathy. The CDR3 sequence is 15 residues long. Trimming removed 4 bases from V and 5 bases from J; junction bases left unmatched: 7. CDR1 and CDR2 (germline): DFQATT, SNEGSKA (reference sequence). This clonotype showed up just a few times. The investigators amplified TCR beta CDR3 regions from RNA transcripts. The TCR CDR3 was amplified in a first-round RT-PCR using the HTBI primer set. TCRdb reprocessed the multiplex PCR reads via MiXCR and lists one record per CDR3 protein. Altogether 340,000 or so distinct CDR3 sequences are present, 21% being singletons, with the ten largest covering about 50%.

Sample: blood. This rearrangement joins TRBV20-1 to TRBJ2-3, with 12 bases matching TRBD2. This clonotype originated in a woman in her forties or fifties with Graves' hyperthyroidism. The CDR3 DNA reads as TGCAGTGCTACGCGACCGGGACTAGCGGGAGATACGCAGTATTTT. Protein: CSATRPGLAGDTQYF.